The following is a T cell receptor (beta chain) sequence with its context. The CDR3 consists of 16 residues. The V segment lost 7 bases and the J segment 3 bases; nucleotides outside the gene matches: 14. The V gene's germline CDR1 is LNHDA and CDR2 SQIVND (reference sequence). This entry comes from a study of blood T cell repertoires in COVID-19. Study overall: Acute and convalescent COVID-19 specimens originated in the United States, Italy and Spain. PBMCs, B-cell-depleted T cells, or T cells provided the cDNA or gDNA that made up the material.

Per the authors' pipeline: Amplification of reference gene primers was used by the study to estimate nucleated cell counts. Method: immunoSEQ multiplex PCR; TCRdb's copy keeps in-frame clones and lacks some. For V, J and clone size, that table is used; D and trimming come from the DNA. The sample shows about 230,000 clones, approximately 80% of them seen only once. The TCR comes from a man in his forties with acute or convalescent COVID-19. Specimen: peripheral blood. The V and J genes are TRBV19 and TRBJ1-2, with 7 bases lining up with TRBD1. The CDR3 region is CASISQPGTEDYGYTF. The CDR3 nucleotides are TGTGCCAGTATTTCACAACCGGGGACAGAAGACTATGGCTACACCTTC.